This T cell receptor beta chain was sequenced for a study of high-grade serous ovarian cancer treatment subgroups. The overall study: Mean per sample: about 15,000 reads, 6,000 to 8,000 unique TCR beta rearrangements. General study results and limits: Different patients shared almost no repertoire; same-patient tumors shared roughly 0.095 to 0.85. Higher neoantigen levels went with greater TCR clonal relatedness.

The CDR3 runs 12 residues. CDR1 is SQVTM, CDR2 ANQGSEA, per germline. V was cut by 0 bases and J by 4 bases, with 6 bases left in between. Assay: immunoSEQ multiplex PCR; the TCRdb copy retains only in-frame clones and omits some. Of about 430 clones listed, about 73% are singletons. Tumor tissue was taken before any definitive surgery or chemotherapy was given. Comment on this clone: The antigen is unknown.

The V call is TRBV29-1, the J call TRBJ1-2, with D unclear. The source of this sequence is a human donor with high-grade serous ovarian cancer. Material for sequencing was tumor tissue. As DNA, the CDR3 is TGCAGCGTTGAAGATTCCAGCTATGGCTACACCTTC. This sequence encodes CSVEDSSYGYTF.